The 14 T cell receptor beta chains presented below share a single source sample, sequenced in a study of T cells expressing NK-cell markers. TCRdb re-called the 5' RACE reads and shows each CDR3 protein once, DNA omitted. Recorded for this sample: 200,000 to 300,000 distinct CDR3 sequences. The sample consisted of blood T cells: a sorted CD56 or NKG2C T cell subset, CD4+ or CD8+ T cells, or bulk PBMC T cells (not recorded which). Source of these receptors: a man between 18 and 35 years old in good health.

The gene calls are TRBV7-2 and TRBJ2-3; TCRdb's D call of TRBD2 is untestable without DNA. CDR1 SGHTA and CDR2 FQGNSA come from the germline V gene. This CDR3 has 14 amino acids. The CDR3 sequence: CASSQLAEKVTQYF. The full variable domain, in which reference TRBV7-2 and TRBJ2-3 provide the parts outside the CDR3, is GAGVSQSPSNKVTEKGKDVELRCDPISGHTALYWYRQSLGQGLEFLIYFQGNSAPDKSGLPSDRFSAERTGGSVSTLTIQRTQQEDSAVYLCASSQLAEKVTQYFGPGTRLTVL.

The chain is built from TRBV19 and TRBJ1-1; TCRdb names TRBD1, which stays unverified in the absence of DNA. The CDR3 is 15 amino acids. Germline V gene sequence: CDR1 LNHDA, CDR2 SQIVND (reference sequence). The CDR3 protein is CASSNPPQGAAEAFF.

The CDR3 loop is CASSLAREGLHEQYF. The chain links TRBV12-3 or TRBV12-4 to TRBJ2-7; lacking DNA, the TRBD2 call made by TCRdb goes unchecked. This CDR3 comprises 15 residues.

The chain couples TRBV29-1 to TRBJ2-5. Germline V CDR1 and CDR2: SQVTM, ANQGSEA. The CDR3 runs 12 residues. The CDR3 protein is CSVGANWETQYF.

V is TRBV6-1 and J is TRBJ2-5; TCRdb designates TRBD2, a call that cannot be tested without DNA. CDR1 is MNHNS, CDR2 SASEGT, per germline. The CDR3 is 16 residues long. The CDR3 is CASSRQGGRPEETQYF.

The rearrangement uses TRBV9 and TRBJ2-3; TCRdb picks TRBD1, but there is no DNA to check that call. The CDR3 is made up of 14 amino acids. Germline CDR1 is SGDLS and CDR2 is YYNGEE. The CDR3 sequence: CASSVLGKGDTQYF. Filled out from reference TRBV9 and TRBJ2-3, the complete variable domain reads DSGVTQTPKHLITATGQRVTLRCSPRSGDLSVYWYQQSLDQGLQFLIQYYNGEERAKGNILERFSAQQFPDLHSELNLSSLELGDSALYFCASSVLGKGDTQYFGPGTRLTVL.

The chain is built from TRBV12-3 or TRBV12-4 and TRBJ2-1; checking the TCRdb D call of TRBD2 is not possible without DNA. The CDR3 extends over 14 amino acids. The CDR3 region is CASRRTSGSNEQFF.

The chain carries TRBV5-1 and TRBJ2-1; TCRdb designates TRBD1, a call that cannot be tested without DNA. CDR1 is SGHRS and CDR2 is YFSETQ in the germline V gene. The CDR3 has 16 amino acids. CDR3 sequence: CASSSTNRWENNEQFF. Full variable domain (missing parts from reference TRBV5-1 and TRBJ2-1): KAGVTQTPRYLIKTRGQQVTLSCSPISGHRSVSWYQQTPGQGLQFLFEYFSETQRNKGNFPGRFSGRQFSNSRSEMNVSTLELGDSALYLCASSSTNRWENNEQFFGPGTRLTVL.

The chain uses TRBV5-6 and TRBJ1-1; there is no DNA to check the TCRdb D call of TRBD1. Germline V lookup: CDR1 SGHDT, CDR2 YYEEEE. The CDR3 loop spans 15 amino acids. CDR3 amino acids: CASSRRGTVNTEAFF. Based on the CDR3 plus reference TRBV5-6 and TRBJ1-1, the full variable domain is DAGVTQSPTHLIKTRGQQVTLRCSPKSGHDTVSWYQQALGQGPQFIFQYYEEEERQRGNFPDRFSGHQFPNYSSELNVNALLLGDSALYLCASSRRGTVNTEAFFGQGTRLTVV.

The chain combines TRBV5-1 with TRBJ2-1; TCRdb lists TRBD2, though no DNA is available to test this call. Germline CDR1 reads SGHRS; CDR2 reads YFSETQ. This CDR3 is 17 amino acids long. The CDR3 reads CASRNGLIAGAANEQFF.

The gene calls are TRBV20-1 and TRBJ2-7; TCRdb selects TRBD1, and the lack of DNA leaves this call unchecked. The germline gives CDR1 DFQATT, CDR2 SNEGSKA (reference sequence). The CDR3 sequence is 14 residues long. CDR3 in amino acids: CSAPYRGTWNEQYF.

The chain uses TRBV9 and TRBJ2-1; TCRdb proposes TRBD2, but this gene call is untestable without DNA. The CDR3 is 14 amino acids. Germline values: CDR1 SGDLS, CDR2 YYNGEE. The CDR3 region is CASTSRPGVHEQFF.

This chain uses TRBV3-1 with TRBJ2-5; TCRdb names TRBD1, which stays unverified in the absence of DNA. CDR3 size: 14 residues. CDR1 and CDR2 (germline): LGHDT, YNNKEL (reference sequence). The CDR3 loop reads CASSQEGRQETQYF.

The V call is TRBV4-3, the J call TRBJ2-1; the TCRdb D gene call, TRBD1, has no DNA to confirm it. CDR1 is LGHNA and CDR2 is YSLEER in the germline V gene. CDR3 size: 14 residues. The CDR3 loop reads CASSQDTPYNEQFF.